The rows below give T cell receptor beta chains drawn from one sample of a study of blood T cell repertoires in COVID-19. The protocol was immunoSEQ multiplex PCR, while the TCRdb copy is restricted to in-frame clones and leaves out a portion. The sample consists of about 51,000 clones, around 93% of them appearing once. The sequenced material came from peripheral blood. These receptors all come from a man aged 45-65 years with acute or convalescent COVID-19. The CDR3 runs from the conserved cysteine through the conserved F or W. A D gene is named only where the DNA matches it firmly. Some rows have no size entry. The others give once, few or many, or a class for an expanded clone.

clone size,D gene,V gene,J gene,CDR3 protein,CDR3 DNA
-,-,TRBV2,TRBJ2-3,CASSDGGFADTQYF,TGTGCCAGCAGTGACGGCGGGTTCGCAGATACGCAGTATTTT
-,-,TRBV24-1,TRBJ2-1,CATGAGRGQQFF,TGTGCCACCGGGGCGGGCAGGGGCCAGCAGTTCTTC
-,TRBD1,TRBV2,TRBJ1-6,CASSEGGTGVGNSPLHF,TGTGCCAGCAGTGAGGGGGGAACAGGGGTTGGCAATTCACCCCTCCACTTT
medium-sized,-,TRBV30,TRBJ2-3,CAWSREGKVRNTQYF,TGTGCCTGGAGTCGGGAAGGGAAAGTTAGGAATACGCAGTATTTT
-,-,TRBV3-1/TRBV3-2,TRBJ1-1,CASSLVGEEAFF,TGTGCCAGCAGCCTCGTGGGGGAGGAGGCTTTCTTT
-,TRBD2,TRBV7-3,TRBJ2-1,CASSPRSGGPYNEQFF,TGTGCCAGCAGCCCAAGGAGCGGGGGCCCCTACAATGAGCAGTTCTTC
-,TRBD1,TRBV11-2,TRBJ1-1,CASSPGTGGRAFF,TGTGCCAGCAGCCCAGGGACAGGGGGCAGAGCTTTCTTT
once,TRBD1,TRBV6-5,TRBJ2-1,CASRTGQGTYNEQFF,TGTGCCAGCAGAACGGGACAGGGAACCTACAATGAGCAGTTCTTC
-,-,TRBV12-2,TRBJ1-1,CASRLPGCWENTEAFF,TGTGCAAGTCGCTTACCAGGGTGTTGGGAGAACACTGAAGCTTTCTTT
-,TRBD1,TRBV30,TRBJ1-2,CAWNSGTGDGYTF,TGTGCCTGGAATTCCGGGACAGGGGATGGCTACACCTTC
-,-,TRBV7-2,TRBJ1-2,CASSLVPGAEGYTF,TGTGCCAGCAGCTTAGTGCCAGGGGCGGAAGGCTACACCTTC
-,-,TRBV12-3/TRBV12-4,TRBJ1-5,CASSLRGNQPQHF,TGTGCCAGCAGTTTAAGGGGAAATCAGCCCCAGCATTTT
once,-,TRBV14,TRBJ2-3,CASSQVGAAQYF,TGTGCCAGCAGCCAAGTGGGGGCTGCGCAGTATTTT
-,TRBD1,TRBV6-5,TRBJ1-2,CASSSGTDYGYTF,TGTGCCAGCAGTTCCGGGACAGATTATGGCTACACCTTC
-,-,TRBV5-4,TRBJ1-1,CASSVGTPQTAEAFF,TGTGCCAGCAGCGTCGGGACTCCACAAACCGCTGAAGCTTTCTTT
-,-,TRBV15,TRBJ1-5,CATSRDLVSNQPQHF,TGTGCCACCAGCAGAGATCTTGTCAGTAATCAGCCCCAGCATTTT
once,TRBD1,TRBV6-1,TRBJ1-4,CASSDGTANEKLFF,TGTGCCAGCAGTGATGGGACAGCCAATGAAAAACTGTTTTTT
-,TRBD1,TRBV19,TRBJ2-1,CASTLLPGQGPNEQFF,TGTGCCAGTACTCTTTTGCCGGGACAGGGACCAAATGAGCAGTTCTTC
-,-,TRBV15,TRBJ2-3,CATSRPGQGSADTQYF,TGTGCCACCAGCAGGCCAGGCCAGGGAAGCGCAGATACGCAGTATTTT
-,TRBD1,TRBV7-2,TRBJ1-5,CASSSETGGKQPQHF,TGTGCCAGCAGCTCAGAGACAGGGGGCAAACAGCCCCAGCATTTT
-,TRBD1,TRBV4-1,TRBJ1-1,CASSQDRFNTEAFF,TGCGCCAGCAGCCAGGACAGGTTTAACACTGAAGCTTTCTTT
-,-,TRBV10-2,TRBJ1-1,CASSDWQGLPSNTEAFF,TGCGCCAGCAGTGATTGGCAGGGTCTGCCCTCGAACACTGAAGCTTTCTTT
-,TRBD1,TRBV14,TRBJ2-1,CASSQDRLGQEQFF,TGTGCCAGCAGCCAAGATAGGCTGGGACAGGAGCAGTTCTTC
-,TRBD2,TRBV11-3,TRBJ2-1,CASSSSRLAGGQDEQFF,TGTGCCAGCAGTTCCAGCCGGTTAGCGGGGGGGCAGGATGAGCAGTTCTTC
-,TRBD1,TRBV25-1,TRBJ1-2,CASNRRGHGYTF,TGTGCCAGCAATCGCAGGGGGCACGGCTACACCTTC
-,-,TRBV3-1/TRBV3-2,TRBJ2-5,CASSRLGETQYF,TGTGCCAGCAGCCGCCTCGGTGAGACCCAGTACTTC
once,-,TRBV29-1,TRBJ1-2,CSVAGTLRAYGYTF,TGCAGCGTTGCCGGGACATTGCGAGCCTATGGCTACACCTTC
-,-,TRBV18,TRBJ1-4,CASSPPEGIEKLFF,TGTGCCAGCTCACCACCCGAGGGAATTGAAAAACTGTTTTTT
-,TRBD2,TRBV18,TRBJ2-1,CASSPRLAGMYNEQFF,TGTGCCAGCTCTCCCCGACTAGCGGGGATGTACAATGAGCAGTTCTTC
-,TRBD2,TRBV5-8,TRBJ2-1,CASSPRTSFYNEQFF,TGTGCCAGCAGCCCCCGGACTAGTTTCTACAATGAGCAGTTCTTC
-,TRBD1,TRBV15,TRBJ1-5,CATSRDRVGTGNQPQHF,TGTGCCACCAGCAGAGATAGAGTGGGGACAGGGAATCAGCCCCAGCATTTT
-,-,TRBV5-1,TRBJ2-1,CASSLGGQSSYNEQFF,TGCGCCAGCAGCTTGGGAGGGCAGAGCTCCTACAATGAGCAGTTCTTC
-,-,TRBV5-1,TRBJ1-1,CASSLWGGSATEAFF,TGCGCCAGCAGCTTGTGGGGGGGCTCGGCCACTGAAGCTTTCTTT
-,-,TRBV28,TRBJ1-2,CASSLGGGSYGYTF,TGTGCCAGCAGTTTGGGCGGGGGGTCGTATGGCTACACCTTC
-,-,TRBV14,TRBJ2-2,CASSQEDFGRENTGELFF,TGTGCCAGCAGCCAAGAGGACTTTGGGCGGGAGAACACCGGGGAGCTGTTTTTT
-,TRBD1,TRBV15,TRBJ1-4,CATSRVGQGELFF,TGTGCCACCAGCAGAGTAGGACAGGGAGAACTGTTTTTT
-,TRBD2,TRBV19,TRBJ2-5,CASSSSATGGRETQYF,TGTGCCAGTAGTTCCTCGGCTACGGGGGGTAGGGAGACCCAGTACTTC
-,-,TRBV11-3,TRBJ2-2,CASSLAPGLNTGELFF,TGTGCCAGCAGCTTAGCTCCAGGGTTGAACACCGGGGAGCTGTTTTTT
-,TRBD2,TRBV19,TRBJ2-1,CASSILLAGTYNEQFF,TGTGCCAGTAGTATACTACTAGCGGGAACCTACAATGAGCAGTTCTTC
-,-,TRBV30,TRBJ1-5,CAWSYMEGNQPQHF,TGTGCCTGGAGTTACATGGAGGGCAATCAGCCCCAGCATTTT
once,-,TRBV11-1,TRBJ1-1,CASSSQGRLNTEAFF,TGTGCCAGCAGTTCACAGGGTCGGTTGAACACTGAAGCTTTCTTT
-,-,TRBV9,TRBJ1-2,CASMNRERGYTF,TGTGCCAGCATGAACAGGGAGAGGGGCTACACCTTC
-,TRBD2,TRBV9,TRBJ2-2,CASSVLGGTNTGELFF,TGTGCCAGCAGCGTTTTGGGAGGGACGAACACCGGGGAGCTGTTTTTT
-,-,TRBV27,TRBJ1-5,CASSPKANRVNQPQHF,TGTGCCAGCAGTCCGAAAGCTAACAGGGTTAATCAGCCCCAGCATTTT
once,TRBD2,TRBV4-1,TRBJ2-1,CASSQDFSGVYNEQFF,TGCGCCAGCAGCCAAGACTTTAGCGGGGTCTACAATGAGCAGTTCTTC